This entry concerns a single T cell receptor (beta chain). Original processing methods: Amplification from reference gene primers served as the basis for estimated nucleated cell counts. This table comes from immunoSEQ multiplex PCR, and its TCRdb copy is limited to in-frame clones, with some not included. V, J and clone size derive from that table, while D and trimming were established from the DNA sequence. The data contain about 90,000 clones, approximately 86% of them seen just once; the ten biggest clones take up approximately 1.3%. V lost 7 bases, J lost 8 bases, and 11 bases lay in between. This CDR3 contains 11 residues. Germline assignment: CDR1 MNHEY and CDR2 SVGAGI. This entry comes from a study of blood T cell repertoires in COVID-19. About the study: Spain, Italy and the United States supplied samples that represented acute and convalescent COVID-19. T cells, B-cell-depleted T cells, or PBMCs supplied cDNA or gDNA.

Sequencing input: peripheral blood. This sequence originates from an elderly man with active or convalescent COVID-19. The chain couples TRBV6-5 to TRBJ1-1; D may be TRBD1 (5 bases). Here the CDR3 reads CASKSWTEAFF. The CDR3, as DNA: TGTGCCAGCAAGTCGTGGACAGAAGCTTTCTTT.